This TCR beta chain was captured in a study of blood T cell repertoires in COVID-19. Study summary: Some COVID-19 samples were acute and others convalescent; all came from the United States, Italy and Spain. PBMCs, B-cell-depleted T cells, or T cells were the source of the cDNA or gDNA that made up the material.

The CDR3 totals 15 residues. Germline V gene lookup returns CDR1 LNHDA and CDR2 SQIVND (reference sequence). V shed 3 bases, J shed 4 bases, and the junction held 8 bases outside the gene matches. As originally analysed: Amplification with reference gene primers provided the estimates of nucleated cell counts. The repertoire was sequenced with immunoSEQ multiplex PCR; TCRdb's copy has only in-frame clones and lacks some. That table supplies the V and J calls and clone size; D and trimming were determined from the DNA. The top ten hold about 7.8% of the sample, which has 300,000 or so clones, around 87% seen once.

The V and J genes are TRBV19 and TRBJ2-7, with TRBD1 matching over 8 bases. What was sequenced was peripheral blood. This clonotype was obtained from a woman aged 45-65 years who had recovered from COVID-19. CDR3 coding DNA: TGTGCCAGTAGTATTGAAGGGACAGGTGTATACGAGCAGTACTTC. It encodes CASSIEGTGVYEQYF.